The 20 T cell receptor beta chains given below trace back to one sample, sequenced in a study of vaccination and CD4 T cells after COVID-19. These receptors' targets are unknown. The Oncomine TCR Beta short-read assay generated sequence data from the DNA of cultured CD4+ T cells. TCRdb reprocessed the PCR reads with MiXCR, giving one entry per CDR3 protein. The profile shows roughly 3,900 distinct CDR3 sequences, less than 20% of them singletons. Specified treatment: roughly ten-day PBMC culture with coronavirus spike peptide pools or control peptides (ViraFEST assay). The sample taken for sequencing was CD4+ T cells from blood, cultured in vitro. The receptors come from a human donor who had recovered from COVID-19.

The chain combines TRBV28 with TRBJ2-7, with a weak D call TRBD1 (5 bases). CDR1 is MDHEN, CDR2 SYDVKM, per germline. The V end was cut by 5 bases, the J end by 2 bases, with 13 bases between. This CDR3 is 14 amino acids long. The CDR3 reads CASSPPAGPYEQYF. As DNA, the CDR3 is TGTGCCAGCAGTCCCCCCGCAGGGCCCTACGAGCAGTACTTC.

The J gene is TRBJ2-5, the V gene TRBV7-6, with unresolved D. CDR1 and CDR2 (germline): SGHVS, FNYEAQ. V was clipped by 1 base and J by 6 bases, with 15 bases between them. The CDR3 runs 15 residues. The CDR3 spells CASSLEVLSWKTQYF. CDR3 nucleotides: TGTGCCAGCAGCTTAGAGGTCCTTAGCTGGAAGACCCAGTACTTC. The whole variable domain, remainder taken from reference TRBV7-6 and TRBJ2-5, is GAGVSQSPRYKVTKRGQDVALRCDPISGHVSLYWYRQALGQGPEFLTYFNYEAQQDKSGLPNDRFSAERPEGSISTLTIQRTEQRDSAMYRCASSLEVLSWKTQYFGPGTRLLVL.

V gene TRBV5-1 combines with J gene TRBJ1-2; TRBD1 aligns across 8 bases. Germline CDR1 SGHRS, CDR2 YFSETQ. The CDR3 spans 15 residues. V gave up 4 bases and J gave up 7 bases; unmatched junction bases: 12. The CDR3: CASSTDSGGASGYTF. DNA of the CDR3: TGCGCCAGCAGCACTGACTCAGGGGGCGCGAGTGGCTACACCTTC.

There are a few counts of this clonotype. The chain uses TRBV4-2 and TRBJ1-2, with 7 bases aligning to TRBD1. CDR1 and CDR2 from the germline V gene are LGHNA and YNFKEQ. After removal of 0 bases from V and 2 bases from J, the junction contained 3 bases not matched to a gene. The CDR3 has 15 amino acids. CDR3 sequence reads: CASSQDNRGNYGYTF. CDR3 nucleotide sequence: TGTGCCAGCAGCCAAGATAACAGGGGAAACTATGGCTACACCTTC.

CDR3: CASSQIGLEQYF. The CDR3 DNA sequence: TGTGCCAGCAGCCAAATAGGTCTCGAGCAGTACTTC. The chain links TRBV3-1 to TRBJ2-7; D gene uncertain. The CDR3 contains 12 residues. The V gene's germline CDR1 is LGHDT and CDR2 YNNKEL (reference sequence). Trimming cost V 2 bases and J 6 bases, with 8 bases left between them.

This clonotype was seen only a few times. The chain links TRBV2 to TRBJ2-7; TRBD1 matches 12 bases. The CDR3 length is 16 residues. Germline V gives CDR1 SNHLY, CDR2 FYNNEI. J gave up 1 base and V 4 bases, and 5 bases lay outside the gene matches. CDR3 DNA sequence: TGTGCCAGCAGTGGGGGGACAGGGGGCAAGTCCTACGAGCAGTACTTC. Translating it yields CASSGGTGGKSYEQYF.

By proportion, this clonotype is medium-sized. This chain uses TRBV6-1 with TRBJ1-1; tentatively, D is TRBD1 (5 bases). Trimming removed 6 bases from V and 1 base from J, with 9 bases in between. Per germline, CDR1 MNHNS and CDR2 SASEGT. The CDR3 runs to 13 residues. For the CDR3, the DNA is TGTGCCAGCAGGGGGACGGGGAACACTGAAGCTTTCTTT. It specifies CASRGTGNTEAFF.

The genes are TRBV6-1 and TRBJ1-1; weak D call: TRBD1 (6 bases). CDR1 is MNHNS and CDR2 is SASEGT in the germline V gene. The CDR3 spans 13 residues. Trimming pared 8 bases from V and 4 bases from J, leaving 14 bases between. CDR3 amino acids: CASGEGGGTEAFF. In DNA, the CDR3 is TGTGCCAGCGGCGAGGGGGGAGGCACTGAAGCTTTCTTT.

Relative to its sample, this clonotype is medium-sized. J is TRBJ1-1 and V is TRBV12-3 or TRBV12-4; D not resolved. Deletions cut 6 bases from V and 6 bases from J, with 14 bases between. The CDR3 contains 13 residues. The CDR3 protein is CASSLLRAAEAFF. Written as DNA, the CDR3 is TGTGCCAGCAGCCTACTAAGGGCGGCTGAAGCTTTCTTT.

By sample fraction, this clonotype is hyperexpanded. The J gene is TRBJ1-1, the V gene TRBV20-1, with D tentatively TRBD1 (6 bases). V dropped 4 bases and J dropped 0 bases, with 9 bases sitting between them. This CDR3 has 13 amino acids. Per the germline V gene, CDR1 is DFQATT and CDR2 is SNEGSKA (reference sequence). DNA of the CDR3: TGCAGTGCTACTGGACAGTTGAACACTGAAGCTTTCTTT. Translating it yields CSATGQLNTEAFF.

This clonotype is medium-sized. J is TRBJ1-2 and V is TRBV20-1; the D gene is possibly TRBD1 (6 bases). The CDR3 runs 15 residues. CDR1 DFQATT and CDR2 SNEGSKA come from the germline V gene (reference sequence). Trimming left V 0 bases short and J 3 bases short, with 14 bases between. CDR3 bases: TGCAGTGCTAGAGATTTACAGGGCAGGGACTATGGCTACACCTTC. This gives the protein CSARDLQGRDYGYTF.

The table lists this clonotype with a few counts. CDR3: CASRGRRSYNSPLHF. The CDR3 region has the DNA TGTGCCAGTAGGGGACGGCGCTCCTATAATTCACCCCTCCACTTT. This chain joins TRBV19 and TRBJ1-6, with D tentatively TRBD1 (5 bases). Trimming took 6 bases from V and 0 from J, leaving 9 bases between them. This CDR3 is 15 amino acids long. Germline CDR1 is LNHDA and CDR2 is SQIVND (reference sequence).

Within the sample, this clonotype is medium-sized. The chain uses TRBV7-2 and TRBJ1-1; D gene uncertain. The CDR3 extends over 18 amino acids. Trimming cost V 5 bases and J 7 bases, with 29 bases left between them. Germline CDR1 and CDR2: SGHTA and FQGNSA. The CDR3 bases are TGTGCCAGCAGCCTCGCCCGCAAATCCACTATGGAAGCCCGTGAAGCTTTCTTT. Residues: CASSLARKSTMEAREAFF. The full variable domain, in which reference TRBV7-2 and TRBJ1-1 provide the parts outside the CDR3, is GAGVSQSPSNKVTEKGKDVELRCDPISGHTALYWYRQSLGQGLEFLIYFQGNSAPDKSGLPSDRFSAERTGGSVSTLTIQRTQQEDSAVYLCASSLARKSTMEAREAFFGQGTRLTVV.

The CDR3 sequence: CASRSQEREYGYTF. The CDR3 coding sequence is TGTGCCAGCAGATCCCAGGAAAGGGAGTATGGCTACACCTTC. V usage is TRBV6-1 and J usage is TRBJ1-2; D gene ambiguous. The germline CDR1 and CDR2 sequences are MNHNS and SASEGT. The CDR3 runs 14 residues. V shed 6 bases and J shed 5 bases, with 16 bases lying between them.

The table lists this clonotype with a few counts. The chain uses TRBV5-1 and TRBJ2-7, with 8 bases identical to TRBD2. Germline V lookup: CDR1 SGHRS, CDR2 YFSETQ. This CDR3 comprises 17 residues. Trimming removed 2 bases from V and 1 base from J; junction bases left unmatched: 11. The CDR3 nucleotides read TGCGCCAGCAGCTTAGCGGCGGGGGGCTATTCATCCTACGAGCAGTACTTC. Residues: CASSLAAGGYSSYEQYF.

This clonotype is deemed medium-sized (0.01 to 0.1%). J is TRBJ1-5 and V is TRBV7-9; D unresolved. Between the trimmed V and J ends, which lost 1 base and 6 bases, there was a span of 4 bases. The CDR3 covers 12 residues. In germline, CDR1 is SEHNR, CDR2 FQNEAQ (reference sequence). CDR3 nucleotides: TGTGCCAGCAGCTTAGACGTTCAGCCCCAGCATTTT. Encoded protein: CASSLDVQPQHF.

This clonotype is medium-sized within its sample. The V and J genes are TRBV20-1 and TRBJ2-2; 10 nucleotides line up with TRBD2. Germline CDR1 is DFQATT and CDR2 is SNEGSKA (reference sequence). This CDR3 contains 17 residues. V was pared by 3 bases and J by 6 bases, with 13 bases of the junction left unmatched. The CDR3 here is CSARSSRELAGSGELFF. As DNA, the CDR3 is TGCAGTGCTAGGAGTTCGAGGGAACTAGCGGGGTCCGGGGAGCTGTTTTTT.

The gene calls are TRBV12-3 or TRBV12-4 and TRBJ2-2; 9 bases line up with TRBD1. J was trimmed by 3 bases and V by 4 bases; bases with no gene match: 6. CDR3 size: 16 residues. Here the CDR3 DNA reads TGTGCCAGCAGTTCCGGGACAGGGATCGACACCGGGGAGCTGTTTTTT. This translates into CASSSGTGIDTGELFF.

This clonotype was picked up a small number of times. The rearrangement links TRBV7-2 to TRBJ1-4; D remains ambiguous. V shed 3 bases and J shed 4 bases, with 12 bases lying between them. Germline CDR1 reads SGHTA; CDR2 reads FQGNSA. There are 15 residues in the CDR3. CDR3 region: CASSLGGWDNEKLFF. As DNA, the CDR3 is TGTGCCAGCAGCTTGGGAGGGTGGGATAATGAAAAACTGTTTTTT.

This sequence joins TRBV6-1 and TRBJ1-1; D unclear. V lost 0 bases and J 5 bases, leaving 16 bases between the germline ends. Per the germline V gene, CDR1 is MNHNS and CDR2 is SASEGT. This CDR3 spans 16 amino acids. The CDR3 protein is CASSEARNSPHTEAFF. DNA of the CDR3: TGTGCCAGCAGTGAAGCGCGCAACTCCCCCCATACTGAAGCTTTCTTT.